The source of this T cell receptor (beta chain) is a study of PD-L1 blockade in urothelial cancer. Looking at the study overall: Every 3 weeks, patients received intravenous atezolizumab 1,200 mg, beginning 2014. Blood was evaluated 3 weeks (second dose) and 6 weeks after therapy began. Study-level points and caveats: Pretreatment clonality of the blood TCR repertoire below the median was predictive of superior survival.

Libraries were prepared by immunoSEQ multiplex PCR; TCRdb keeps only in-frame clonotypes and omits some of them. The table shows some 97,000 clones, with approximately 90% occurring only once. V shed 1 base and J 9 bases; nucleotides not matched to a gene: 6. The CDR3 is made up of 15 amino acids. Germline V CDR1 and CDR2: LNHDA, SQIVND (reference sequence). The number of samples from each patient was between 1 and 8, taken pretreatment and on-treatment. This clone turned up a few times. Antigen specificity is unknown. This sequence was found in a woman of 80 years or more with urothelial cancer. Source: PBMCs, taken around atezolizumab (anti-PD-L1) treatment. The chain employs TRBV19 and TRBJ1-5; 10 bases match TRBD1. The CDR3: CASSIGDRGLAPQHF. DNA of the CDR3: TGTGCCAGTAGTATAGGAGACAGGGGGCTTGCGCCCCAGCATTTT.